This is a list of T cell receptor beta chains from one sample in a study of cytomegalovirus exposure and HLA in healthy donors. Sequencing was performed with immunoSEQ multiplex PCR; in TCRdb, only in-frame clones are kept and a portion is missing. Here the sample spans some 90,000 clones, 95% to 97% being singletons. Sequencing was carried out using PBMCs. The receptors originated from a man younger than 30 in good health and CMV-seronegative. CDR3s leave out the opening cysteine and the closing phenylalanine or tryptophan.

CDR3 protein	V gene	J gene	CDR3 length
SGMRPGRGRVEAF	TRBV29-1	TRBJ1-1	13
ASSLEDRVGYT	TRBV5-1	TRBJ1-2	11
ASSLGPDEQY	TRBV5-1	TRBJ2-7	10
ASSPGTGGTQY	TRBV6-5	TRBJ2-3	11
ASSTQDRGTYEQY	TRBV5-1	TRBJ2-7	13
ASSYSGTGEDGPQH	TRBV6-6	TRBJ1-5	14
ARNLRNTQY	TRBV27	TRBJ2-3	9
ASSPGGSNEQF	TRBV11-3	TRBJ2-1	11
AWSHNAGGGGGELF	TRBV30	TRBJ2-2	14
ASGRGSTGANVLT	TRBV28	TRBJ2-6	13
ASSQVYGVADTQY	TRBV4-3	TRBJ2-3	13
ASSPRYASGSNEQF	TRBV9	TRBJ2-1	14
ASSPPGGADTQY	TRBV27	TRBJ2-3	12
ASSLGVQPQH	TRBV28	TRBJ1-5	10
ASSLAPGQENYGYT	TRBV7-8	TRBJ1-2	14
ASSQPLQGQETQY	TRBV4-1	TRBJ2-5	13
ASSQDSGYQPQH	TRBV4-1	TRBJ1-5	12
ASGLGTRNYGYT	TRBV12-5	TRBJ1-2	12
ASSPRPSGTDTQY	TRBV7-2	TRBJ2-3	13
ASSPTEGGSNQPQH	TRBV18	TRBJ1-5	14
ASSEYGQYQGTQY	TRBV2	TRBJ2-5	13
ASSEGQGGNTIY	TRBV6-5	TRBJ1-3	12
ASSYVTGEGYEQY	TRBV6-5	TRBJ2-7	13
ASSQTTTNEKLF	TRBV5-1	TRBJ1-4	12
SVGQGFGYEKLF	TRBV29-1	TRBJ1-4	12